The source of this T cell receptor beta chain is a study of T cell responses to AZD1222 COVID-19 vaccine (dated by TCRdb to the early 2020s). Background on the whole study: Because spike-specific TCR depth and breadth did not differ between the two schedules, AZD1222 recipients who got a second dose at roughly 4 weeks were pooled with those who got a second dose at roughly 12 weeks. A total of 240 or so trial participants underwent TCR sequencing, of whom 200 to 220 had received two doses of AZD1222 and around 25 had received two doses of the MenACWY control vaccine. Trial participants were enrolled by age into 18-55, 56-69 and 70-plus year subgroups, with about 150, 28 and 57 TCR-sequenced participants respectively.

The CDR3 regions of human TCRbeta chains were analyzed by immunosequencing. From the authors' description of their analysis: TCRs in the repertoires were compared against a reference library of SARS-CoV-2-specific TCRs that had been generated with the MIRA antigen-specificity platform. Breadth was defined as the fraction of unique TCRs that were SARS-CoV-2-associated, and depth was defined as the fraction of total T cells that were SARS-CoV-2-associated. Using the MIRA data, each spike-specific TCR was assigned both to the spike region to which the TCR was reactive and to a CD4 or CD8 class. Log10-transformed breadth and depth values were compared by one-way ANOVA with Sidak's multiple comparisons tests. TCRdb obtained this table from immuneACCESS and retained in-frame rearrangements with V and J assigned. These tables miss some clones; where compared with another copy, unresolved V genes account for less than half of the shortfall, and the remainder is unexplained. That table gives V, J and clone size, and the DNA gave D and trimming. The sample table records about 56,000 clones; roughly 85% of these occur just once. Around 16% of the sample comes from the top ten.

The germline V gene (reference sequence) specifies GTSNPN as CDR1 and SVGIG as CDR2. Trimming takes 3 bases from V and 1 base from J, and the germline ends sit 7 bases apart. CDR3 length: 13 amino acids, cysteine to phenylalanine. The only DNA kept is the CDR3, 39 bases in frame from the first base. The paper as a whole reports these results and caveats: The 56-69-year group was small, and its depth increase did not reach significance, likely because of low power. Conclusions about previously exposed vaccinees are limited, since just 5 to 7 AZD1222 recipients were seropositive for SARS-CoV-2 at baseline. After two AZD1222 doses, both the breadth and the depth of spike-specific TCRs were significantly higher than at day 0 and than in MenACWY recipients. The whole spike protein was spanned by vaccine-associated CD4 TCRs, and dominant responses were seen in regions 160-218 and 743-854. Because no day 14 peak-response samples were available, the repertoires could be characterized only after the peak T cell response. Participants were mostly white British and included more females than males, and it was suggested by the authors that clonal diversity may have been underestimated. Reportedly, almost half of the unique spike-specific TCRs recognized epitopes lying outside the regions that are mutated in the B.1.351 and B.1.1.7 variants.

This sample's time point label indicates: baseline before first vaccination. Vaccinee samples came from UK trials COV001 and COV002, including a single-blind randomized controlled phase 2/3 trial of AZD1222 (ChAdOx1 nCoV-19) in healthy adults. For TCRbeta chain sequencing, PBMC samples were collected from trial participants at day 0 and at day 28 after the second dose. A note on this clone: Its antigen remains undetermined. Base qualities are not recorded, but no much larger clone differs from it by a single base.

The rearranged chain carries TRBV30 and TRBJ1-5, with an unclear D gene assignment. The sequencing used peripheral blood, collected on day 0 of AZD1222 vaccination. The sequence derives from an adult in good health. At the DNA level, the sequence is TGTGCCTGGAGCCTCGGGAGCAATCAGCCCCAGCATTTT. This is translated as CAWSLGSNQPQHF.